This is a list of T cell receptor beta chains from one sample in a study of blood T cell repertoires in COVID-19. Clones were sequenced by immunoSEQ multiplex PCR, and TCRdb holds only the in-frame ones, with some missing. The table records around 80,000 clones, 90% of them present only once. Sequenced sample: peripheral blood. These receptors were taken from an elderly woman with acute or convalescent COVID-19. Both conserved end residues are part of each CDR3. The order of the fields is clone size, V gene, D gene, J gene, CDR3 protein, CDR3 DNA. A D gene is named only where the DNA matches it firmly. The size field is filled for only some rows; it gives once, few, many or a size class.

once	TRBV9	NA	TRBJ1-4	CASSPGHSTNEKLFF	TGTGCCAGCAGCCCAGGACATTCAACTAATGAAAAACTGTTTTTT
NA	TRBV5-6	NA	TRBJ2-2	CASSPGSLRTGELFF	TGTGCCAGCAGCCCCGGGTCTTTAAGAACCGGGGAGCTGTTTTTT
NA	TRBV6-5	NA	TRBJ1-4	CASRPGPGGKLFF	TGTGCCAGCAGACCCGGGCCGGGGGGGAAACTGTTTTTT
NA	TRBV2	NA	TRBJ1-2	CASSETAYGYTF	TGTGCCAGCAGTGAGACAGCCTATGGCTACACCTTC
NA	TRBV6-2/TRBV6-3	NA	TRBJ1-5	CASSERTEDQPQHF	TGTGCCAGCAGTGAGCGGACGGAAGATCAGCCCCAGCATTTT
NA	TRBV2	NA	TRBJ1-6	CASERGYNNSPLHF	TGTGCCAGCGAGAGGGGGTACAATAATTCACCCCTCCACTTT
NA	TRBV28	NA	TRBJ2-7	CASSLSPSTGLLEYF	TGTGCCAGCAGTTTATCTCCCTCTACAGGGTTGCTGGAGTACTTC
NA	TRBV19	TRBD1	TRBJ1-4	CASSPPGDRRNEKLFF	TGTGCCAGTAGTCCTCCGGGGGACAGGAGAAATGAAAAACTGTTTTTT
NA	TRBV6-5	TRBD1	TRBJ1-2	CASSYSGQGGYTF	TGTGCCAGCAGTTACTCGGGACAGGGAGGCTACACCTTC
once	TRBV5-1	NA	TRBJ2-4	CASSLSGSKNIQYF	TGCGCCAGCAGCTTGTCGGGTTCCAAAAACATTCAGTACTTC
NA	TRBV24-1	TRBD1	TRBJ1-4	CATSDPGQAKGNEKLFF	TGTGCCACCAGTGACCCGGGACAGGCGAAAGGGAATGAAAAACTGTTTTTT
NA	TRBV20-1	TRBD2	TRBJ2-1	CSASRLAASPLDEQFF	TGCAGTGCTAGTCGGCTAGCGGCCTCGCCTCTGGATGAGCAGTTCTTC
NA	TRBV6-1	TRBD1	TRBJ1-2	CASSVPGLQGAEYGYTF	TGTGCCAGCAGTGTCCCGGGACTTCAGGGGGCAGAATATGGCTACACCTTC
NA	TRBV11-1	TRBD1	TRBJ2-1	CASSFGDRVINEQFF	TGTGCCAGCAGCTTCGGGGACAGGGTCATAAATGAGCAGTTCTTC
NA	TRBV11-3	TRBD2	TRBJ2-1	CASSSLYAGGNNEQFF	TGTGCCAGCAGCTCCCTCTACGCGGGGGGGAACAATGAGCAGTTCTTC
NA	TRBV7-9	TRBD2	TRBJ2-1	CASSLASGTSGRARNEQFF	TGTGCCAGCAGCTTAGCATCCGGGACTAGCGGGAGGGCTCGGAATGAGCAGTTCTTC